The rows below give T cell receptor beta chains drawn from one sample of a study of CD8+CD57+ T cells in acquired aplastic anemia. MiXCR, applied by TCRdb to the reads, yields one record per CDR3 protein. The table records around 33,000 distinct CDR3 sequences, around three quarters of them present only once. Sequencing was performed on sorted CD4+, CD8+, or CD8+CD57+ T cells (not recorded which) from PBMCs. The receptor set was obtained from a human donor in good health, serving as a control. The CDR3 runs from the conserved cysteine through the conserved F or W. The D gene is left open where the match is weak. Only some rows state a clone size, as once, few, many or a class for expanded clones.

size,D,J,V,CDR3,DNA
.,.,TRBJ1-5,TRBV19,CASRGPNSNQPQHF,TGTGCCAGTCGGGGGCCTAATAGCAATCAGCCCCAGCATTTT
once,.,TRBJ2-1,TRBV20-1,CSATDPVTDEQFF,TGCAGTGCTACCGACCCCGTAACTGATGAGCAGTTCTTC
.,.,TRBJ2-5,TRBV19,CASSRSEETQYF,TGTGCCAGTAGTCGTTCGGAGGAGACCCAGTACTTC
few,.,TRBJ1-5,TRBV4-3,CASSHTGTQPQHF,TGCGCCAGCAGCCATACAGGGACTCAGCCCCAGCATTTT
few,.,TRBJ2-7,TRBV2,CASSNVGLDSYEQYF,TGTGCCAGCAGCAACGTTGGACTCGACTCCTACGAGCAGTACTTC
few,.,TRBJ2-6,TRBV9,CASSVAGANVLTF,TGTGCCAGCAGCGTAGCTGGGGCCAACGTCCTGACTTTC
.,.,TRBJ1-2,TRBV10-3,CAISGRQEGYGYTF,TGTGCCATCAGTGGTCGCCAGGAGGGCTATGGCTACACCTTC
.,.,TRBJ1-2,TRBV2,CASSERREYGYTF,TGTGCCAGCAGTGAGAGAAGGGAGTATGGCTACACCTTC
once,.,TRBJ2-7,TRBV2,CATRGRNEQYF,TGTGCGACCCGAGGTCGGAACGAGCAGTACTTC
.,TRBD1,TRBJ1-1,TRBV19,CANDRGLNTEAFF,TGTGCCAACGACAGGGGACTTAACACTGAAGCTTTCTTT
.,.,TRBJ2-1,TRBV12-3/TRBV12-4,CASSFFDEQFF,TGTGCCAGCAGCTTTTTCGATGAGCAGTTCTTC
.,.,TRBJ2-1,TRBV2,CASNPPGGTYNEQFF,TGTGCCAGCAACCCCCCCGGGGGCACCTACAATGAGCAGTTCTTC
.,.,TRBJ1-2,TRBV29-1,CSVSESLHGGHGYTF,TGCAGCGTTTCAGAATCCTTACACGGGGGGCATGGCTACACCTTC
few,.,TRBJ2-3,TRBV29-1,CSVQGTDTQYF,TGCAGCGTTCAAGGCACAGATACGCAGTATTTT
few,.,TRBJ2-7,TRBV29-1,CSVGSGAIYEQYF,TGCAGCGTTGGATCCGGGGCCATCTACGAGCAGTACTTC
few,.,TRBJ2-1,TRBV24-1,CATSVGYEQFF,TGTGCCACCAGTGTCGGATATGAGCAGTTCTTC
.,TRBD2,TRBJ2-7,TRBV4-1,CASRGGRHYEQYF,TGCGCCAGCAGGGGAGGGCGGCACTACGAGCAGTACTTC
.,.,TRBJ2-7,TRBV7-7,CASSTRDGSYEQYF,TGTGCCAGCAGCACCCGGGACGGCTCCTACGAGCAGTACTTC
.,TRBD1,TRBJ2-7,TRBV6-1,CASSEGQGASYEQYF,TGTGCCAGCAGTGAAGGACAGGGGGCATCCTACGAGCAGTACTTC
.,.,TRBJ1-1,TRBV19,CASSRRGTNTEAFF,TGTGCCAGTAGTAGGAGGGGGACGAACACTGAAGCTTTCTTT